This entry features one TCR beta chain sequence. Sequencing used immunoSEQ multiplex PCR; TCRdb keeps in-frame clones, though not all of them. The sample yields 45,000 to 55,000 clones, approximately 92% seen once. The CDR3 length is 14 residues. J gave up 6 bases and V 2 bases, and 5 bases lay outside the gene matches. Germline V gene lookup returns CDR1 MGHDK and CDR2 SYGVNS. The sample is drawn from a study of T cell changes during pregnancy in multiple sclerosis. This clonotype was sampled from a female donor with multiple sclerosis, enrolled in a pregnancy study. The starting material was peripheral blood, obtained after pregnancy. The rearrangement joins TRBV25-1 to TRBJ1-2; 8 bases line up with TRBD1. The CDR3: CASSEHHRGDGYTF. The DNA for the CDR3 is TGTGCCAGCAGTGAACATCACAGGGGGGATGGCTACACCTTC.